One sample yielded the 24 T cell receptor beta chains listed below, sequenced in a study of cytomegalovirus exposure and HLA in healthy donors. The PCR was carried out with 60 Vbeta primers and 13 Jbeta primers. Data came from immunoSEQ multiplex PCR; TCRdb stores just in-frame clones and leaves some out. The table has roughly 36,000 clones, roughly 80% seen once; the top ten hold 5% to 6.5%. The specimen was PBMCs. The receptors shown here come from a male donor in good health and CMV-seronegative.

V usage is TRBV20-1 and J usage is TRBJ1-1; no clear D gene. This CDR3 is built from 11 residues. V lost 0 bases and J 9 bases, leaving 8 bases between the germline ends. Germline V gene sequence: CDR1 DFQATT, CDR2 SNEGSKA (reference sequence). The CDR3 reads CSARDREQAFF. The CDR3 DNA reads as TGCAGTGCTAGAGACCGGGAGCAAGCTTTCTTT.

The rearrangement uses TRBV27 and TRBJ2-1; D might be TRBD1 (5 bases). The V gene lost 5 bases and the J gene lost 0 bases, with 11 bases spanning the gap. The CDR3 runs 15 residues. Germline V gene data show CDR1 as MNHEY and CDR2 as SMNVEV (reference sequence). CDR3 protein: CASSPRQSSYNEQFF. CDR3 coding DNA: TGTGCCAGCAGTCCCCGACAGAGCTCCTACAATGAGCAGTTCTTC.

This chain uses TRBV11-2 with TRBJ2-7; D possibly corresponds to TRBD2 (6 bases). Trimming cost V 1 base and J 4 bases, with 17 bases left between them. There are 16 residues in the CDR3. Germline loops: CDR1 SGHAT, CDR2 FQNNGV. The CDR3 nucleotides read TGTGCCAGCAGCTTAGGTCCGTTCCCGGGGGATTACGAGCAGTACTTC. This translates into CASSLGPFPGDYEQYF.

The chain couples TRBV30 to TRBJ1-1; the D is unclear. Germline CDR1 reads GTSNPN; CDR2 reads SVGIG (reference sequence). CDR3 length: 12 residues. The V end was cut by 5 bases, the J end by 5 bases, with 12 bases between. In DNA, the CDR3 is TGTGCCTGGGCCCAGCGCTGGACTGAAGCTTTCTTT. This codes for CAWAQRWTEAFF.

The chain is built from TRBV19 and TRBJ2-7, with a tentative D call TRBD1 (5 bases). In germline, CDR1 is LNHDA, CDR2 SQIVND (reference sequence). Trimming removed 2 bases from V and 5 bases from J, with 10 bases in between. This CDR3 comprises 13 residues. DNA of the CDR3: TGTGCCAGTAGTATACAGGGATCCGACGAGCAGTACTTC. Protein product: CASSIQGSDEQYF.

V usage is TRBV5-1 and J usage is TRBJ2-7; 8 bases map to TRBD1. CDR3 length equals 13 residues. V lost 4 bases to trimming and J lost 1 base; unmatched junction nucleotides: 1. The germline CDR1 and CDR2 sequences are SGHRS and YFSETQ. CDR3 DNA: TGCGCCAGCAGCGGGGACAGGTCCTACGAGCAGTACTTC. Translating it yields CASSGDRSYEQYF. The whole variable domain, filled in from reference TRBV5-1 and TRBJ2-7, reads KAGVTQTPRYLIKTRGQQVTLSCSPISGHRSVSWYQQTPGQGLQFLFEYFSETQRNKGNFPGRFSGRQFSNSRSEMNVSTLELGDSALYLCASSGDRSYEQYFGPGTRLTVT.

The chain employs TRBV4-1 and TRBJ1-5; 10 bases match TRBD1. Germline-derived CDR1 and CDR2 are MGHRA and YSYEKL. The CDR3 has 18 residues. With 3 bases clipped from V and 2 bases from J, the junction kept 10 bases outside the gene matches. Written as DNA, the CDR3 is TGCGCCAGCAGCCAGGTTCCGGGACAGGGGTCTGGCAATCAGCCCCAGCATTTT. Protein product: CASSQVPGQGSGNQPQHF.

The gene calls are TRBV29-1 and TRBJ2-3; tentatively, D is TRBD2 (6 bases). Germline V gives CDR1 SQVTM, CDR2 ANQGSEA. This CDR3 is 13 amino acids long. V lost 4 bases and J lost 1, with 9 bases in between. The CDR3 reads CSVGGVGTDTQYF. In DNA form, the CDR3 reads TGCAGCGTTGGGGGGGTCGGCACAGATACGCAGTATTTT.

V and J are TRBV5-1 and TRBJ2-1; D is perhaps TRBD1 (6 bases). Germline V CDR1 and CDR2: SGHRS, YFSETQ. Trimming cost V 0 bases and J 4 bases, with 11 bases left between them. This CDR3 region has 15 residues. The CDR3 DNA reads TGCGCCAGCAGCTTGGCCTCGCAGGGGTACAATGAGCAGTTCTTC. It specifies CASSLASQGYNEQFF.

The chain is built from TRBV19 and TRBJ1-4, with 7 positions matching TRBD1. CDR1 and CDR2 (germline): LNHDA, SQIVND (reference sequence). There are 14 residues in the CDR3. V was clipped by 3 bases and J by 6 bases; unmatched bases: 4. DNA for the CDR3: TGTGCCAGTAGTATTGGGGACAGATATGAAAAACTGTTTTTT. The encoded protein is CASSIGDRYEKLFF.

The V call is TRBV15, the J call TRBJ1-2; TRBD1 matches at 9 bases. V was pared by 1 base and J by 0 bases, with 6 bases of the junction left unmatched. The CDR3 spans 17 residues. Germline CDR1 reads LNHNV; CDR2 reads YYDKDF (reference sequence). As DNA, the CDR3 is TGTGCCACCAGCAGAGCAGGGACAGGGCGTACTAACTATGGCTACACCTTC. It is translated as CATSRAGTGRTNYGYTF.

The rearrangement joins TRBV28 to TRBJ1-5, with no clear D. V lost 5 bases and J lost 0, with 11 bases in between. Looked up from germline, CDR1 is MDHEN and CDR2 is SYDVKM. This CDR3 has 15 amino acids. CDR3: CASSPDIYSNQPQHF. For the CDR3, the DNA is TGTGCCAGCAGTCCAGACATCTATAGCAATCAGCCCCAGCATTTT.

The chain carries TRBV19 and TRBJ1-2; 9 positions match TRBD1. There are 13 residues in the CDR3. J gave up 8 bases and V 11 bases, and 12 bases lay outside the gene matches. Germline V gene data show CDR1 as LNHDA and CDR2 as SQIVND (reference sequence). CDR3 nucleotide sequence: TGTGCCTCCAAACCCGGGACAGGGAGCGGCTACACCTTC. Its protein is CASKPGTGSGYTF.

The CDR3: CASSPYRGQNSNQPQHF. CDR3 coding DNA: TGTGCCAGCTCACCGTACCGAGGACAGAATAGCAATCAGCCCCAGCATTTT. V is TRBV18 and J is TRBJ1-5, with TRBD1 as a possible D gene (6 bases). Trimming cost V 3 bases and J 0 bases, with 15 bases left between them. The CDR3 spans 17 residues. From germline, CDR1 is KGHSH and CDR2 LQKENI.

The V and J genes are TRBV14 and TRBJ2-1, with D possibly matching TRBD2 (7 bases). The CDR3 is made up of 13 amino acids. With 5 bases removed from V and 6 bases from J, the gap between germline ends came to 11 bases. Germline V gives CDR1 SGHDN, CDR2 FVKESK. The CDR3 here is CASSMRGGNEQFF. The CDR3 DNA reads TGTGCCAGCAGCATGAGGGGGGGCAATGAGCAGTTCTTC.

The chain is built from TRBV18 and TRBJ2-2, with 7 positions matching TRBD1. CDR3 length: 17 amino acids. In germline, CDR1 is KGHSH, CDR2 LQKENI. The V segment lost 2 bases and the J segment 4 bases; nucleotides outside the gene matches: 10. CDR3 DNA sequence: TGTGCCAGCTCACCAACGCCGGGACAGTCGGGCACCGGGGAGCTGTTTTTT. It yields the protein CASSPTPGQSGTGELFF. The whole variable domain, remainder taken from reference TRBV18 and TRBJ2-2, is NAGVMQNPRHLVRRRGQEARLRCSPMKGHSHVYWYRQLPEEGLKFMVYLQKENIIDESGMPKERFSAEFPKEGPSILRIQQVVRGDSAAYFCASSPTPGQSGTGELFFGEGSRLTVL.

This clone was seen a few times. This rearrangement joins TRBV6-5 to TRBJ2-1, with a possible D match to TRBD1 (5 bases). The V gene's germline CDR1 is MNHEY and CDR2 SVGAGI. V lost 6 bases, J lost 0 bases, and 12 bases lay in between. This CDR3 is built from 15 residues. CDR3 coding DNA: TGTGCCAGCAGAACCTACAGGAGCTCCTACAATGAGCAGTTCTTC. Its protein product is CASRTYRSSYNEQFF.

This chain links TRBV5-1 with TRBJ2-1; a possible D gene is TRBD2 (6 bases). The V gene's germline CDR1 is SGHRS and CDR2 YFSETQ. This CDR3 is built from 15 residues. Trimming took 3 bases from V and 5 from J, leaving 15 bases between them. CDR3 DNA sequence: TGCGCCAGCAGCTCCTTCGGAGGGGTGGACAATGAGCAGTTCTTC. This translates into CASSSFGGVDNEQFF.

This rearrangement joins TRBV9 to TRBJ2-2; D gene unclear. The CDR3 runs 14 residues. V lost 4 bases to trimming and J lost 4 bases, with 11 bases between them. CDR1 SGDLS and CDR2 YYNGEE come from the germline V gene. Here the CDR3 reads CASSISPGTGELFF. Written as DNA, the CDR3 is TGTGCCAGCAGCATATCCCCGGGCACCGGGGAGCTGTTTTTT.

As concerns this clone: This CDR3 is also generated by other DNA sequences in the sample. The rearrangement uses TRBV9 and TRBJ2-7; no reliable D call. Germline CDR1 SGDLS, CDR2 YYNGEE. V shed 0 bases and J shed 2 bases, with 12 bases lying between them. The CDR3 has 15 residues. This CDR3 is CASSVEMVGAYEQYF. DNA for the CDR3: TGTGCCAGCAGCGTAGAAATGGTTGGAGCCTACGAGCAGTACTTC.

This sequence joins TRBV9 and TRBJ1-1, with 7 bases fitting TRBD1. J was trimmed by 0 bases and V by 4 bases; bases with no gene match: 18. Germline values: CDR1 SGDLS, CDR2 YYNGEE. This CDR3 has 19 residues. This CDR3 reads CASSPHKVGTALLNTEAFF. CDR3 in DNA: TGTGCCAGCAGCCCGCATAAAGTCGGGACAGCTTTATTGAACACTGAAGCTTTCTTT. The entire variable domain, with the rest obtained from reference TRBV9 and TRBJ1-1, is as follows: DSGVTQTPKHLITATGQRVTLRCSPRSGDLSVYWYQQSLDQGLQFLIQYYNGEERAKGNILERFSAQQFPDLHSELNLSSLELGDSALYFCASSPHKVGTALLNTEAFFGQGTRLTVV.

This sequence joins TRBV30 and TRBJ1-1, with TRBD1 matching over 9 bases. The CDR3 sequence is 18 residues long. The germline CDR1 and CDR2 sequences are GTSNPN and SVGIG (reference sequence). V gave up 1 base and J gave up 0 bases; unmatched junction bases: 12. CDR3 region: CAWSAGTGRMIMNTEAFF. The CDR3 bases are TGTGCCTGGAGTGCCGGGACAGGGAGGATGATAATGAACACTGAAGCTTTCTTT.

The sample holds a few counts of this clone. The V call is TRBV7-9, the J call TRBJ2-5, with 7 bases identical to TRBD1. From germline, CDR1 is SEHNR and CDR2 FQNEAQ (reference sequence). The CDR3 consists of 15 residues. Losses at the gene ends were 4 bases for V and 5 bases for J; bases not matched to a gene: 10. Here the CDR3 DNA reads TGTGCCAGCAGCTCCCTGGGACAGTGGACGGAGACCCAGTACTTC. This translates into CASSSLGQWTETQYF.

This clone was picked up a small number of times. The chain carries TRBV6-5 and TRBJ2-1; 9 bases line up with TRBD1. Looked up from germline, CDR1 is MNHEY and CDR2 is SVGAGI. J lost 9 bases, V lost 4 bases, and 13 bases had no gene match. The CDR3 is 16 amino acids. The CDR3 DNA sequence: TGTGCCAGCAGTTCCAGACCGGGACAGGGAGTGGGTGAGCAGTTCTTC. This sequence encodes CASSSRPGQGVGEQFF.